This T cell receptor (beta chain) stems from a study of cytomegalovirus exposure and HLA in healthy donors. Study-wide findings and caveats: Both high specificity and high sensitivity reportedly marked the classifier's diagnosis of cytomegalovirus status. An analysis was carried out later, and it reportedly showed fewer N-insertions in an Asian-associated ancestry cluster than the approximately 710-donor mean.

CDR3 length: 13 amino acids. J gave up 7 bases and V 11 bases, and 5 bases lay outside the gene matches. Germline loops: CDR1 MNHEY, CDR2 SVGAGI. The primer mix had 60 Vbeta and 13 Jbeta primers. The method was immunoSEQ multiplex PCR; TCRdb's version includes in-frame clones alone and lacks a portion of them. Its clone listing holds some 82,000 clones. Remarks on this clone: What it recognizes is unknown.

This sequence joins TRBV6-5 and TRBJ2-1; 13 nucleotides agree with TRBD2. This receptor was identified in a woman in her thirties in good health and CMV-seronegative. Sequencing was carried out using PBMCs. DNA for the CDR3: TGTGCCGCCGGACTAGCGGGAGTTAATGAGCAGTTCTTC. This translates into CAAGLAGVNEQFF.